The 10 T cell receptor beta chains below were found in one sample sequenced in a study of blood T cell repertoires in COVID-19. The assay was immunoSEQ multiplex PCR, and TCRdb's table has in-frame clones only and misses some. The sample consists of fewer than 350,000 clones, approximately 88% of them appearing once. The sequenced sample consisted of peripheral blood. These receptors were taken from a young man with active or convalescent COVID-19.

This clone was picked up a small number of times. Here the CDR3 reads CASSLVPSTSGNTIYF. The DNA of the CDR3 is TGTGCCAGCAGCTTAGTCCCGTCTACCTCTGGAAACACCATATATTTT. The chain employs TRBV7-9 and TRBJ1-3, with D uncertain. Germline loops: CDR1 SEHNR, CDR2 FQNEAQ (reference sequence). CDR3 length: 16 amino acids. V lost 1 base and J lost 0, with 10 bases in between.

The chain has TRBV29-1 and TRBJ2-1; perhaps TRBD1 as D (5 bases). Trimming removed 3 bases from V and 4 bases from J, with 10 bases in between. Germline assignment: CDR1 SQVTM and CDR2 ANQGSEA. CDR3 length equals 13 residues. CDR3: CSVEGQEYNEQFF. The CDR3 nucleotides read TGCAGCGTTGAGGGGCAGGAATACAATGAGCAGTTCTTC.

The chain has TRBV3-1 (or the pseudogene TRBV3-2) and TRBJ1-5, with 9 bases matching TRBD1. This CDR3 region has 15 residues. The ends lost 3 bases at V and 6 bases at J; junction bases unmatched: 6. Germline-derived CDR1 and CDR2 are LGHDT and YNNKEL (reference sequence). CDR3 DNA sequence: TGTGCCAGCAGCCAGACCGGGACAGGGTTTCAGCCCCAGCATTTT. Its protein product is CASSQTGTGFQPQHF.

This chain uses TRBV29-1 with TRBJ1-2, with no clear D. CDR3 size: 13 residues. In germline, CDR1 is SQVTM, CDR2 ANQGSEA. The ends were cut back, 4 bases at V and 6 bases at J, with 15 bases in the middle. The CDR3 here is CSVARERGDGYTF. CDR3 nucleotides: TGCAGCGTTGCACGGGAGCGCGGGGATGGCTACACCTTC.

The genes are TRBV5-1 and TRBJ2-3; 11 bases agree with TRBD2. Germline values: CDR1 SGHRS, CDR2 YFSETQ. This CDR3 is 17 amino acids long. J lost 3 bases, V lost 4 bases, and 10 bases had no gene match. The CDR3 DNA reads TGCGCCAGCAGCGGGAGACTAGCGGGGACGGATACAGATACGCAGTATTTT. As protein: CASSGRLAGTDTDTQYF.

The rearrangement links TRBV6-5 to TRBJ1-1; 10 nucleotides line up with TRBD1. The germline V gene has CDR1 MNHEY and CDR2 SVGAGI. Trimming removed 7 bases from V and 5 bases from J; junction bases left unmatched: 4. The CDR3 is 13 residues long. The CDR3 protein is CASKKGQGTEAFF. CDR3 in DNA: TGTGCCAGCAAGAAGGGACAGGGGACTGAAGCTTTCTTT.

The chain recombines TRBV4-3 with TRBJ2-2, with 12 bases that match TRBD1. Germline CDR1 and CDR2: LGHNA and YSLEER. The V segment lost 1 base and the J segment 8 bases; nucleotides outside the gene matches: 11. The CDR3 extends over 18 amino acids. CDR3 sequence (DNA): TGCGCCAGCAGCCAAGTTGTACCGGGACAGGGGGCGCGGGGGGAGCTGTTTTTT. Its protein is CASSQVVPGQGARGELFF.

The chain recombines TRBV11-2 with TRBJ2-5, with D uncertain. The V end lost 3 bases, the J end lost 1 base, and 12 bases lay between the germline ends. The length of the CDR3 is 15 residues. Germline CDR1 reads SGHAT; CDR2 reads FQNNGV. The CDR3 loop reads CASSFSAQPQETQYF. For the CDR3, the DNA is TGTGCCAGCAGCTTCTCCGCACAACCCCAAGAGACCCAGTACTTC. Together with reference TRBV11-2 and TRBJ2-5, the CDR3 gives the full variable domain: EAGVAQSPRYKIIEKRQSVAFWCNPISGHATLYWYQQILGQGPKLLIQFQNNGVVDDSQLPKDRFSAERLKGVDSTLKIQPAKLEDSAVYLCASSFSAQPQETQYFGPGTRLLVL.

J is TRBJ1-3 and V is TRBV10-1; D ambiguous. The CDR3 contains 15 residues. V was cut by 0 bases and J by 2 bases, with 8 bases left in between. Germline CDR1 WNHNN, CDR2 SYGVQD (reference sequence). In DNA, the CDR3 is TGCGCCAGCAGTGAGTCGATTCGGGCTGGAAACACCATATATTTT. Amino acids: CASSESIRAGNTIYF.

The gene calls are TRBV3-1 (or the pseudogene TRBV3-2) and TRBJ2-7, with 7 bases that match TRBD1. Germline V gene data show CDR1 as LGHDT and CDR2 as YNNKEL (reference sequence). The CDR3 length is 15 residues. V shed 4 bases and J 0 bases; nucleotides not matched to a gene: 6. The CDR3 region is CASSRHRDSSYEQYF. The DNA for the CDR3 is TGTGCCAGCAGCCGACACCGGGACAGCTCCTACGAGCAGTACTTC.